This TCR beta chain was retrieved from a study of tumor-infiltrating lymphocytes in primary liver carcinoma. Study summary: Samples yielded about 3.65 to 7.13 million productive TCRbeta reads, similar across tissue types. Study conclusions and caveats: Among top clones, only about 7.5-25% appeared in all five tumor regions. Tumor-adjacent and tumor-blood pairs showed less overlap than tumor region pairs.

The CDR3 sequence is 15 residues long. Germline CDR1 is GTSNPN and CDR2 is SVGIG (reference sequence). Trimming took off 5 bases at V and 2 bases at J, with 16 bases between the two ends. A primer in the constant region served to generate TCR beta cDNA from about 470 ng of total RNA. Investigators got TCR beta libraries out of three nested multiplex PCR rounds, done with slightly modified ARM-PCR. Running 9 to 10 cycles apiece, the first two PCR rounds relied on TRBV1-TRBV30 forward primers together with a C-beta reverse primer. A single record per CDR3 protein comes from TCRdb applying MiXCR to the multiplex PCR reads. The sample comprises 70,000 to 75,000 distinct CDR3 sequences, almost 70% of which are singletons, and 25% to 35% rests with the top ten. Note on this clonotype: Its matching antigen is unknown. A much larger clone differs from this one at a single base, so this may be a read error.

Co-extracting RNA and DNA was done with roughly 17-34 mg of unsorted bulk tissue as input. Sequenced sample: liver tumor tissue from sampling region 4. Stated subset: tumor region T4, right-lateral pole. V and J are TRBV30 and TRBJ1-5; D unresolved. The TCR sequence derives from a man aged 35 to 55 with primary liver carcinoma and hepatitis B virus infection. The CDR3 is CAWSRNHSGNQPQHF. DNA for the CDR3: TGTGCCTGGTCACGGAATCACAGTGGCAATCAGCCCCAGCATTTT.